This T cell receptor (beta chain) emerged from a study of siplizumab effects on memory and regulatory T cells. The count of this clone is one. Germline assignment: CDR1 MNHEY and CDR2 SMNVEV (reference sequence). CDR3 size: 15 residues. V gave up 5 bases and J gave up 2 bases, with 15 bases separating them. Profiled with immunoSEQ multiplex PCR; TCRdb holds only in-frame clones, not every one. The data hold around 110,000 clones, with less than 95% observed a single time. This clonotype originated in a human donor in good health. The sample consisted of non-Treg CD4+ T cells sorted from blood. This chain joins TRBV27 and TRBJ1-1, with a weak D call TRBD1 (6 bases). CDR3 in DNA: TGTGCCAGCAGTAGGGCGGACAGCGGAAACACTGAAGCTTTCTTT. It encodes CASSRADSGNTEAFF.